The entry below gives a single T cell receptor beta chain sequence along with its context. Its antigen is undetermined. Sequenced by immunoSEQ multiplex PCR; TCRdb stores in-frame clones only, minus some. In the table there are over 95,000 clones, 80% to 95% of which are singletons. With 3 bases clipped from V and 8 bases from J, the junction kept 1 base outside the gene matches. This CDR3 has 12 amino acids. Looked up from germline, CDR1 is SGHVS and CDR2 is FNYEAQ. This entry is derived from a study of T cell responses to AZD1222 COVID-19 vaccine. Findings and caveats of the study: Just 6 or 7 people given AZD1222 tested seropositive at baseline. Among the donors, most were white British and more were female, and clonal diversity was possibly underestimated. Two AZD1222 administrations were followed by greater Spike-specific TCR breadth and depth.

The chain joins TRBV7-6 to TRBJ2-1; 7 nucleotides align to TRBD2. The sample consisted of peripheral blood, taken 28 days after the second AZD1222 dose. This receptor was obtained from an adult who received the AZD1222 COVID-19 vaccine. The CDR3 region is CASSFRGDEQFF. Here the CDR3 DNA reads TGTGCCAGCAGCTTCCGGGGGGATGAGCAGTTCTTC.